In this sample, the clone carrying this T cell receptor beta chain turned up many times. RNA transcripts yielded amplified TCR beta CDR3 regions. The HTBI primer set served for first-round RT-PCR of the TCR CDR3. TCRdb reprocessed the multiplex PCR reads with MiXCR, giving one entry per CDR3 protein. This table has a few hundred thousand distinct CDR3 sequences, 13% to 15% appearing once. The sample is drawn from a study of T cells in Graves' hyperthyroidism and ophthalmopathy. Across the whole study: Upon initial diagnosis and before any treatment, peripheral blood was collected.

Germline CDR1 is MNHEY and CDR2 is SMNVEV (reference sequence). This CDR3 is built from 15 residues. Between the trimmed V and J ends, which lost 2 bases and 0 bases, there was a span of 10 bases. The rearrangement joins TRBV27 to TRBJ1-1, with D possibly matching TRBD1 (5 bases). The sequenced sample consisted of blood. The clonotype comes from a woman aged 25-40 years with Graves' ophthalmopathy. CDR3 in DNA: TGTGCCAGCAGTTTACAGGGCAATTTGAACACTGAAGCTTTCTTT. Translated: CASSLQGNLNTEAFF.